The clone carrying this TCR beta chain turned up a few times. The antigen remains undetermined. This CDR3 is 15 amino acids long. The germline V gene encodes CDR1 MNHEY and CDR2 SVGAGI. V was clipped by 6 bases and J by 3 bases, with 15 bases between them. This sample was included in a study of cytomegalovirus exposure and HLA in healthy donors. This PCR relied on a set of 60 Vbeta primers and 13 Jbeta primers. Authors' processing steps: Some 80 million unique TCR beta chains, 10 million to 14 million shared, were counted in a later analysis. Using immunoSEQ multiplex PCR, the repertoire was profiled, and TCRdb retains in-frame clones only, with some absent. Clone size and the V and J calls come from that table; the DNA yielded D and trimming. The table has 180,000 or so clones, nearly 80% seen once. Study results and limitations: Relative to equally common others, HLA-associated TCR beta chains showed greater clonal expansion in a later analysis.

The sequencing input was PBMCs. The chain recombines TRBV6-5 with TRBJ2-1; D is possibly TRBD1 (5 bases). This TCR came from a female donor in good health and CMV-seronegative. The CDR3 here is CASSTGPQGYNEQFF. The CDR3 nucleotides are TGTGCCAGCAGCACAGGTCCGCAGGGCTACAATGAGCAGTTCTTC.